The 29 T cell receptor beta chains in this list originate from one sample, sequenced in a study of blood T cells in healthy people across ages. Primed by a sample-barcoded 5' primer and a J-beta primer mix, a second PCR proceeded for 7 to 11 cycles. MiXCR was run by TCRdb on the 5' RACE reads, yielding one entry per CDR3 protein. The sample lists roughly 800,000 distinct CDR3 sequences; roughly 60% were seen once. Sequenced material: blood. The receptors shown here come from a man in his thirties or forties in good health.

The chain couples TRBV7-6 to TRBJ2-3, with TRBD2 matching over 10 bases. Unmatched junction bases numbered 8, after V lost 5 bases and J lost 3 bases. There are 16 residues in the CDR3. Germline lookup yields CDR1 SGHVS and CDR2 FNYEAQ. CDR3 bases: TGTGCCAGCAGCCTATTAGGGACTAGCGTAACAGATACGCAGTATTTT. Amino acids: CASSLLGTSVTDTQYF.

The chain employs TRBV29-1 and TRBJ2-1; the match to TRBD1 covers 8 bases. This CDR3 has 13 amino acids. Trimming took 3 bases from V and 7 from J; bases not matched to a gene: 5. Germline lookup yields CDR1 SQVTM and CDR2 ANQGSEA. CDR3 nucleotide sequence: TGCAGCGTTGACCCGACAGGGGTGAATGAGCAGTTCTTC. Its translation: CSVDPTGVNEQFF.

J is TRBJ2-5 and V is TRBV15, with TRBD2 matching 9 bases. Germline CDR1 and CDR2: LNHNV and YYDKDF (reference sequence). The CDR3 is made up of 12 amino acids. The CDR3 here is CGLRSGGETQYF. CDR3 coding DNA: TGTGGCCTGCGCAGCGGGGGGGAGACCCAGTACTTC.

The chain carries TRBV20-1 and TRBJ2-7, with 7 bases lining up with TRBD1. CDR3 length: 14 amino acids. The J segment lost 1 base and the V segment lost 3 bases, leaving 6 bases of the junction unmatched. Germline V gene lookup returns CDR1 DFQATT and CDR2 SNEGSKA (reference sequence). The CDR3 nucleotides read TGCAGTGCTAGTGAGGGGGCCAGGTCCTACGAGCAGTACTTC. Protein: CSASEGARSYEQYF.

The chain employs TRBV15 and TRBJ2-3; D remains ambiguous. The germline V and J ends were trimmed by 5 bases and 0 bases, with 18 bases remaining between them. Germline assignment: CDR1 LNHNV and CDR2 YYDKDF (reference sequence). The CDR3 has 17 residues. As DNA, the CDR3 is TGTGCCACCAGCTCGTTTCCGCCAAAAGCTAGCACAGATACGCAGTATTTT. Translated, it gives CATSSFPPKASTDTQYF.

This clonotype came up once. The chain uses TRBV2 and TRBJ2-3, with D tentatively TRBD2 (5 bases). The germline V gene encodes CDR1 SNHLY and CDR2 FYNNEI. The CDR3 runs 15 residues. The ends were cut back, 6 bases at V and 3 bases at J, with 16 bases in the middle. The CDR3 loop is CASRARRWTTDTQYF. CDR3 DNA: TGTGCCAGCAGGGCGAGACGATGGACTACAGATACGCAGTATTTT.

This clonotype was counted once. The CDR3: CASSKNRGNYGYTF. In nucleotides, the CDR3 is TGTGCCAGCAGCAAGAACAGGGGGAACTATGGCTACACCTTC. This chain connects TRBV21-1 to TRBJ1-2; the DNA was not used to check the table's D call, TRBD1. TRBV21-1 corresponds to a pseudogene. There are 14 residues in the CDR3.

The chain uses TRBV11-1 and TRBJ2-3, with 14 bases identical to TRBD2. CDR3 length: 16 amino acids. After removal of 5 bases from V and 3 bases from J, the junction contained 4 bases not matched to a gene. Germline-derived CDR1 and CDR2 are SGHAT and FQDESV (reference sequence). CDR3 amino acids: CASSPWTSGRTDTQYF. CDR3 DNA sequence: TGTGCCAGCAGCCCCTGGACTAGCGGGAGGACAGATACGCAGTATTTT.

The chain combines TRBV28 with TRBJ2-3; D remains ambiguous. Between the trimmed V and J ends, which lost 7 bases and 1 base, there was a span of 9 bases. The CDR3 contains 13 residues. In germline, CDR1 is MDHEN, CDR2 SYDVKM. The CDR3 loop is CASMLAGTDTQYF. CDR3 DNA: TGTGCCAGCATGTTGGCGGGCACAGATACGCAGTATTTT.

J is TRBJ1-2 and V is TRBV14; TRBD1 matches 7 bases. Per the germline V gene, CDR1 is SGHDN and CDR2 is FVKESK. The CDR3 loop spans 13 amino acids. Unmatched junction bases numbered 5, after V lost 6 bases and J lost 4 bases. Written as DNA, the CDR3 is TGTGCCAGCAGGGGAAGGACAGGCTATGGCTACACCTTC. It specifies CASRGRTGYGYTF.

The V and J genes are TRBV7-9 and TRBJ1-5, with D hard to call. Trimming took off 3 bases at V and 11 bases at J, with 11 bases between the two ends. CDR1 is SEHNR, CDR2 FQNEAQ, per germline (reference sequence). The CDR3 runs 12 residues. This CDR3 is CASSFVSETQHF. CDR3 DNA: TGTGCCAGCAGCTTCGTGTCAGAGACCCAGCATTTT.

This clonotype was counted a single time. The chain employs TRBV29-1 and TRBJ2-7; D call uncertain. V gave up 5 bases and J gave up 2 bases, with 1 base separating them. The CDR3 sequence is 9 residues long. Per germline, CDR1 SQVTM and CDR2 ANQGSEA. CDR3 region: CSVPYEQYF. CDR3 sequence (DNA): TGCAGCGTTCCCTACGAGCAGTACTTC.

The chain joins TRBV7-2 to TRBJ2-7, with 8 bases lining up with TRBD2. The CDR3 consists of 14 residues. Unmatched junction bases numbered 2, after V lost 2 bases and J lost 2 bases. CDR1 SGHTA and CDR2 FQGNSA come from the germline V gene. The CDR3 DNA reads TGTGCCAGCAGCTTACAAGCGGGAGCCTACGAGCAGTACTTC. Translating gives CASSLQAGAYEQYF.

CDR3: CASSLEWLETQYF. The CDR3 DNA follows: TGCGCCAGCAGCTTGGAGTGGCTGGAGACCCAGTACTTC. The chain employs TRBV5-1 and TRBJ2-7; no firm D call. The last part of the DNA fits TRBJ2-5 better; the J call may be wrong. Germline values: CDR1 SGHRS, CDR2 YFSETQ. The CDR3 totals 13 residues.

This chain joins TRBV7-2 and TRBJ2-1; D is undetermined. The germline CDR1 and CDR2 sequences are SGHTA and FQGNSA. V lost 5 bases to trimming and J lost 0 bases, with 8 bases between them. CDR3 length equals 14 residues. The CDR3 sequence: CASSVGGSYNEQFF. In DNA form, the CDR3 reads TGTGCCAGCAGCGTCGGCGGCTCCTACAATGAGCAGTTCTTC.

CDR3 in DNA: TGTGCCAGCAGCCAAGACCCAGGAGAGCAGTTCTTC. This gives the protein CASSQDPGEQFF. The chain joins TRBV3-1 to TRBJ2-1, with no clear D. V lost 0 bases to trimming and J lost 10 bases, with 7 bases between them. Per germline, CDR1 LGHDT and CDR2 YNNKEL (reference sequence). This CDR3 has 12 residues.

The CDR3 DNA reads TGCAGTGCTAGAGATCTGCAGGGATCGCCAGATACGCAGTATTTT. Translation: CSARDLQGSPDTQYF. The rearrangement uses TRBV20-1 and TRBJ2-3; tentative D call: TRBD1 (5 bases). This CDR3 comprises 15 residues. Germline CDR1 DFQATT, CDR2 SNEGSKA (reference sequence). V gave up 0 bases and J gave up 4 bases, with 14 bases separating them.

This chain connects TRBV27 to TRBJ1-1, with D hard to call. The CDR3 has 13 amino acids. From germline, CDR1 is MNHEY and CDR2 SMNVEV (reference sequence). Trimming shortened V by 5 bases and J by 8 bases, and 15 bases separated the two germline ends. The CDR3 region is CASSLDHRTEAFF. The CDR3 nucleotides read TGTGCCAGCAGTCTCGATCACCGGACGGAAGCTTTCTTT.

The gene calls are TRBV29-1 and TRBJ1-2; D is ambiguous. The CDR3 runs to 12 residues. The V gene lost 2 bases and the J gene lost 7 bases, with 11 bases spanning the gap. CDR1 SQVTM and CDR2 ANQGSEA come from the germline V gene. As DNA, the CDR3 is TGCAGCGTTGAACCCAGGCGTGGTGGCTACACCTTC. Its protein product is CSVEPRRGGYTF.

CDR3 region: CASSFSIRQGDSNTEAFF. The CDR3 DNA reads as TGTGCCAGCAGCTTTTCTATTCGACAGGGTGATTCGAACACTGAAGCTTTCTTT. This chain links TRBV7-2 with TRBJ1-1; 7 bases line up with TRBD1. This CDR3 contains 18 residues. V lost 3 bases to trimming and J lost 1 base; unmatched junction nucleotides: 14. CDR1 is SGHTA and CDR2 is FQGNSA in the germline V gene.

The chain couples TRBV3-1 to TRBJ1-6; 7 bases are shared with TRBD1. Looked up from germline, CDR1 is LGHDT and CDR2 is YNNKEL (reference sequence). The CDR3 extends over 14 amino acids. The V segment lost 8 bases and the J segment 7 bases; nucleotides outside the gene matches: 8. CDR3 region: CASRQQGSNSPLHF. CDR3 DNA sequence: TGTGCCAGCCGACAACAGGGGAGCAATTCACCCCTCCACTTT.

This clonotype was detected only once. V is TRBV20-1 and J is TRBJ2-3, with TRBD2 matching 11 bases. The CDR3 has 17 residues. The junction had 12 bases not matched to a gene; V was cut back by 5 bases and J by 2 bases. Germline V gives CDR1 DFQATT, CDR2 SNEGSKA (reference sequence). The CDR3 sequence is CSASQYLTSGDTDTQYF. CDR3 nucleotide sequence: TGCAGTGCTTCTCAGTACCTGACTAGCGGGGACACAGATACGCAGTATTTT.

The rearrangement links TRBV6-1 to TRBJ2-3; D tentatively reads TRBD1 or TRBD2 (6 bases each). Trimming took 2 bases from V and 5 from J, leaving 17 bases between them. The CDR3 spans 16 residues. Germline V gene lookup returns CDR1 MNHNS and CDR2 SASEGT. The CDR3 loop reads CASSELGGGPGDTQYF. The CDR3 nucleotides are TGTGCCAGCAGTGAATTAGGTGGGGGGCCCGGAGATACGCAGTATTTT.

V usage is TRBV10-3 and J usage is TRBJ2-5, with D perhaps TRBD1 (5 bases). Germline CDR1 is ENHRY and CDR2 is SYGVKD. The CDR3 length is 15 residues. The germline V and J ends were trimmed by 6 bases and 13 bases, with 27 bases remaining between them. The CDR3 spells CAISRSEQETYERYF. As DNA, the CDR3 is TGTGCCATCAGCCGCTCAGAACAGGAAACCTACGAGCGGTACTTC.

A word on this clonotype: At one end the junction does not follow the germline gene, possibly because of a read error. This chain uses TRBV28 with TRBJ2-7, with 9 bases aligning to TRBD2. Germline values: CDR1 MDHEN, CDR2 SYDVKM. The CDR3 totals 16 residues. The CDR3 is CASSLRREGPSYGQYF. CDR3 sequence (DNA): TGTGCCAGCAGTTTAAGGCGGGAGGGCCCATCCTACGGGCAGTACTTC.

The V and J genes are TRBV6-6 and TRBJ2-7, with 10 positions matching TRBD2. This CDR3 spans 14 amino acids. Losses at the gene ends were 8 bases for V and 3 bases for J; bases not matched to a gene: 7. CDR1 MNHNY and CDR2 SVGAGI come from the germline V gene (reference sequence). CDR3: CASGRASGSYEQYF. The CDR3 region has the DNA TGTGCCAGCGGTCGGGCTAGCGGGAGCTACGAGCAGTACTTC.

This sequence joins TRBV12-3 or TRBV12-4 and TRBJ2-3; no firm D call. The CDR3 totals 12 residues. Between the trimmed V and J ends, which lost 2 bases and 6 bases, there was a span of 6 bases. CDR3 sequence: CASSLYGDTQYF. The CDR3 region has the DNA TGTGCCAGCAGTTTATATGGGGATACGCAGTATTTT.

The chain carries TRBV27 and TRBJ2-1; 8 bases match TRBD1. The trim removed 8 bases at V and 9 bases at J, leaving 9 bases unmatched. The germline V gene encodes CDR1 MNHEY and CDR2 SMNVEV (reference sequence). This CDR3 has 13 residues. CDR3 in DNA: TGTGCCAGCCGAAGGACAGGGCTGAGTGAGCAGTTCTTC. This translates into CASRRTGLSEQFF.

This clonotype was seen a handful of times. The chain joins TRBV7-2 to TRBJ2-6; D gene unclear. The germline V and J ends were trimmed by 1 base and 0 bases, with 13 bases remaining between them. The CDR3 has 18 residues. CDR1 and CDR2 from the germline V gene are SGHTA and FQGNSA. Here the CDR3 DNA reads TGTGCCAGCAGCTTAGAGTTCTCGCCGGCCTCTGGGGCCAACGTCCTGACTTTC. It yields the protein CASSLEFSPASGANVLTF.